The present T cell receptor beta chain was sequenced within a study of blood T cell repertoires in COVID-19. Germline CDR1 and CDR2: MNHEY and SVGEGT. The CDR3 extends over 14 amino acids. Trimming removed 6 bases from V and 7 bases from J, with 16 bases in between. Assay used: immunoSEQ multiplex PCR; TCRdb lists only in-frame clones, some missing. This sample carries around 300,000 clones, 85% of them seen once, and the ten largest clones take 2.5%. This TCR was recovered from a woman in her forties or fifties who had recovered from COVID-19. The specimen was PBMCs or T cells enriched from blood (not recorded which). V gene TRBV6-2 or TRBV6-3 combines with J gene TRBJ1-5; possibly TRBD1 for D (6 bases). The CDR3 DNA sequence: TGTGCCAGCAGGCCTAGGGGGAACCTACAGCCCCAGCATTTT. It translates to CASRPRGNLQPQHF.